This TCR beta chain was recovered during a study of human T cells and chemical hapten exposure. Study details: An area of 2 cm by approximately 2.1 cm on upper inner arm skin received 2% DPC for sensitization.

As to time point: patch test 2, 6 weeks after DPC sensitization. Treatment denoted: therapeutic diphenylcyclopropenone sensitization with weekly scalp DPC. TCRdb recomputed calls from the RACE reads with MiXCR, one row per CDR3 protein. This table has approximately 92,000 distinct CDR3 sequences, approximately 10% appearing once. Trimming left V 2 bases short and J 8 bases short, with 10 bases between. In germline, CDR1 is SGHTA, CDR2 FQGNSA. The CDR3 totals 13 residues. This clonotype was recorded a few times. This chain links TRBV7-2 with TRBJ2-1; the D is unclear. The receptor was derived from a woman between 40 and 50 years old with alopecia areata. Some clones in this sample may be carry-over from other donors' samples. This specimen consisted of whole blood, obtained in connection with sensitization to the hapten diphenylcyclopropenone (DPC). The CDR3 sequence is CASSLSSTDEQFF. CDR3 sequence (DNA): TGTGCCAGCAGCTTAAGTTCGACCGATGAGCAGTTCTTC.